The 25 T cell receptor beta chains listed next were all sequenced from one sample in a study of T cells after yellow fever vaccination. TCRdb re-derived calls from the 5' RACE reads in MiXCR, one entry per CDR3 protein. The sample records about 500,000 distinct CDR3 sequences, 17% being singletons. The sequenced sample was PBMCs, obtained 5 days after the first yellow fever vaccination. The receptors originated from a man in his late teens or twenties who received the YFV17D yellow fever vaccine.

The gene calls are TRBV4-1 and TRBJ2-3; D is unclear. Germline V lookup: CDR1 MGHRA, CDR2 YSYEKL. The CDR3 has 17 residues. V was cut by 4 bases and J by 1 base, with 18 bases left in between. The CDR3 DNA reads TGCGCCAGCAGCCCCTGGTCTAACACTTTGGGCACAGATACGCAGTATTTT. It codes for CASSPWSNTLGTDTQYF.

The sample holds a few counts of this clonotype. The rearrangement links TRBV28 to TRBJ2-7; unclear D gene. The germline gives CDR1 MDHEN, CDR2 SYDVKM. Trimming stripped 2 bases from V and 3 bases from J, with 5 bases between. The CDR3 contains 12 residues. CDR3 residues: CASSLGNYEQYV. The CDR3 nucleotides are TGTGCCAGCAGTTTAGGAAACTACGAGCAGTACGTC.

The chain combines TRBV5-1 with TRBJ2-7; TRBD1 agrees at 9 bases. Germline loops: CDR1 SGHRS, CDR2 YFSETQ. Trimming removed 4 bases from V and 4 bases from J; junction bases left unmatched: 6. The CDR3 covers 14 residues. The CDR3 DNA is TGCGCCAGCAGCAGGACAGGGGAGCTTTACGAGCAGTACGTC. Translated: CASSRTGELYEQYV.

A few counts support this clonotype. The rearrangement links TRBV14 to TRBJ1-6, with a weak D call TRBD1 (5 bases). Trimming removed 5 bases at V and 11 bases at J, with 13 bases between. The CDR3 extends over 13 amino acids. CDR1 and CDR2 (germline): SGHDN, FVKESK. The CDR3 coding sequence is TGTGCCAGCAGCTGGGGGGGTGCGGCACCCCTCCACTTT. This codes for CASSWGGAAPLHF.

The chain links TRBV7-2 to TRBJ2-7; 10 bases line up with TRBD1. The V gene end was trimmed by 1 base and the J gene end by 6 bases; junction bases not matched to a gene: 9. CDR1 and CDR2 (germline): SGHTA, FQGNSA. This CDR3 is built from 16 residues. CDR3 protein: CASSLESGTGASEQYF. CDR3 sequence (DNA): TGTGCCAGCAGCTTAGAGAGTGGGACAGGGGCTTCCGAGCAGTACTTC. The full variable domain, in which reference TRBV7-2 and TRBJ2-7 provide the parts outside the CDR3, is GAGVSQSPSNKVTEKGKDVELRCDPISGHTALYWYRQSLGQGLEFLIYFQGNSAPDKSGLPSDRFSAERTGGSVSTLTIQRTQQEDSAVYLCASSLESGTGASEQYFGPGTRLTVT.

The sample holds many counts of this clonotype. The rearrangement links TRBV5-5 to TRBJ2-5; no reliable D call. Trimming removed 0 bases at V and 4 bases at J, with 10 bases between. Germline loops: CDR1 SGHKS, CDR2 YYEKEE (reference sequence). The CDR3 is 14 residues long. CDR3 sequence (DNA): TGTGCCAGCAGCTTGGGGGCTCCCATAGAGACCCAGTACTTC. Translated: CASSLGAPIETQYF.

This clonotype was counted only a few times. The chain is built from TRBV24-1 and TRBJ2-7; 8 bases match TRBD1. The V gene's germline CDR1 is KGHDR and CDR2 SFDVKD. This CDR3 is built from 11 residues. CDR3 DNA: TGTGCCACCAGTGATTTGTGGGACAGGCTCGTC. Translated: CATSDLWDRLV.

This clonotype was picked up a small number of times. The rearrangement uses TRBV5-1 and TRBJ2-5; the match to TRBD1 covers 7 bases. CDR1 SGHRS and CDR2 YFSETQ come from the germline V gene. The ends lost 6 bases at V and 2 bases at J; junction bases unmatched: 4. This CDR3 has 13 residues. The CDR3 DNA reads TGCGCCAGCAACGAGGGACAGCAAGAGACCCAGTACTTC. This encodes CASNEGQQETQYF.

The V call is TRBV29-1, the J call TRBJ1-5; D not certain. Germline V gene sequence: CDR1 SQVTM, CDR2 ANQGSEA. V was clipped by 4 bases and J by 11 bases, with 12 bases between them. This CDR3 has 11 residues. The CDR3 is CSVVTGWTQHF. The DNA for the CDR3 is TGCAGCGTTGTAACTGGATGGACCCAGCATTTT.

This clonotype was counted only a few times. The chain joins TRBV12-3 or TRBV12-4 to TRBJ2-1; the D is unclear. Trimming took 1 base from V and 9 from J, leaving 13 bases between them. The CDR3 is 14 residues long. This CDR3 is CASSLGLGNGEQFF. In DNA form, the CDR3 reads TGTGCCAGCAGTTTAGGGCTAGGCAACGGTGAGCAGTTCTTC.

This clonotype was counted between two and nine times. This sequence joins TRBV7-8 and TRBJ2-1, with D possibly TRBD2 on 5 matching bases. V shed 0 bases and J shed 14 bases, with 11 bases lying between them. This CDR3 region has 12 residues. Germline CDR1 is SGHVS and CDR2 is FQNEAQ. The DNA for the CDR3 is TGTGCCAGCAGCTTAGCGGACTCATTTGAGTTCTTC. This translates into CASSLADSFEFF.

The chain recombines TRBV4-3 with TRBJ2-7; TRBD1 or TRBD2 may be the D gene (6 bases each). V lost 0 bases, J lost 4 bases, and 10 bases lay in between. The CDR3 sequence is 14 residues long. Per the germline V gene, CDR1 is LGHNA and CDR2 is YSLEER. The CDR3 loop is CASSQDWGAYEQYV. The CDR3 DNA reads TGCGCCAGCAGCCAAGATTGGGGGGCTTACGAGCAGTACGTC.

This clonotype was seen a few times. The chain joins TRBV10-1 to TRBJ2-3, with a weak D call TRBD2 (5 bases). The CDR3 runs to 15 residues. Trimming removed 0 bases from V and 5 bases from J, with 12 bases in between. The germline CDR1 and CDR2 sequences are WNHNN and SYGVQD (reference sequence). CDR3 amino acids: CASSESQPGRDTQYF. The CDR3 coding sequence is TGCGCCAGCAGTGAGTCACAACCGGGAAGAGATACGCAGTATTTT.

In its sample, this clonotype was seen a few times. The CDR3 loop reads CASSQVPGKYGYTF. CDR3 in DNA: TGCGCCAGCAGCCAAGTTCCAGGGAAGTATGGCTACACCTTC. This sequence joins TRBV4-1 and TRBJ1-2; a possible D gene is TRBD1 (5 bases). Germline V gene lookup returns CDR1 MGHRA and CDR2 YSYEKL. The V and J ends lost 1 base and 5 bases respectively, with 11 bases between them. The length of the CDR3 is 14 residues.

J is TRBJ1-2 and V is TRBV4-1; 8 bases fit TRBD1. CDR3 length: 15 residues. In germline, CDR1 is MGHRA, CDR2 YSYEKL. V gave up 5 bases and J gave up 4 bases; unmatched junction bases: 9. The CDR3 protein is CASSADQGASYGYTF. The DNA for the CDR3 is TGCGCCAGCAGCGCCGACCAGGGGGCCAGCTATGGCTACACCTTC.

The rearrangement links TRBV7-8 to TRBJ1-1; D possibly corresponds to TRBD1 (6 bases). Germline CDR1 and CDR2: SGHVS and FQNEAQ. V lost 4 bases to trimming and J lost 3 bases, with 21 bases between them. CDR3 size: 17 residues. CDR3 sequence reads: CASSYRALPAVDTEAFF. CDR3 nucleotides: TGTGCCAGCAGCTACAGGGCCCTCCCCGCAGTGGACACTGAAGCTTTCTTT.

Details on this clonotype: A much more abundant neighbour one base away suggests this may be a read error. CDR3 in amino acids: CASSLTGVEPYF. The CDR3 DNA is TGTGCCAGCAGCTTAACAGGGGTCGAGCCGTACTTC. This chain links TRBV11-2 with TRBJ2-7; 7 bases fit TRBD1. The germline gives CDR1 SGHAT, CDR2 FQNNGV. The CDR3 runs 12 residues.

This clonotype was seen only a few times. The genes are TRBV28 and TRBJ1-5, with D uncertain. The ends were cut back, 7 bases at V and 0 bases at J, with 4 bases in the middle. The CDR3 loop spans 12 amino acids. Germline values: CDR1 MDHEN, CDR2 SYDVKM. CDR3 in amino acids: CASISSNQPQHF. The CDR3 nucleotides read TGTGCCAGCATCAGTAGCAATCAGCCCCAGCATTTT. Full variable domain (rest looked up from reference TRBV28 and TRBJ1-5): DVKVTQSSRYLVKRTGEKVFLECVQDMDHENMFWYRQDPGLGLRLIYFSYDVKMKEKGDIPEGYSVSREKKERFSLILESASTNQTSMYLCASISSNQPQHFGDGTRLSIL.

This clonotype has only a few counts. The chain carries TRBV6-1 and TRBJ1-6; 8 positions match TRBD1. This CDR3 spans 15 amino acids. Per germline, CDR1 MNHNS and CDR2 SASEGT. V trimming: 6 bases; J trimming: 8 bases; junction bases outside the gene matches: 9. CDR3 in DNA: TGTGCCAGCAGGAGACAGGGGAGGGTCGATTCACCCCTCCACTTT. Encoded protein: CASRRQGRVDSPLHF.

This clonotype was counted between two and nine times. CDR3 nucleotide sequence: TGTGCCAGCAGCTTAGGCCCGGGACAGGGCTTCTATGGCTACACCTTC. The encoded protein is CASSLGPGQGFYGYTF. The chain couples TRBV7-2 to TRBJ1-2; 9 bases fit TRBD1. The CDR3 is 16 residues long. Losses at the gene ends were 1 base for V and 4 bases for J; bases not matched to a gene: 7. Germline V gene sequence: CDR1 SGHTA, CDR2 FQGNSA.

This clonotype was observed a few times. CDR3 region: CASSQQGEGTEAFF. In nucleotides, the CDR3 is TGTGCCAGCAGTCAACAGGGGGAGGGCACTGAAGCTTTCTTT. This rearrangement joins TRBV6-1 to TRBJ1-1, with TRBD1 identical over 8 bases. The CDR3 runs 14 residues. V gave up 5 bases and J gave up 4 bases; unmatched junction bases: 6. Germline lookup yields CDR1 MNHNS and CDR2 SASEGT.

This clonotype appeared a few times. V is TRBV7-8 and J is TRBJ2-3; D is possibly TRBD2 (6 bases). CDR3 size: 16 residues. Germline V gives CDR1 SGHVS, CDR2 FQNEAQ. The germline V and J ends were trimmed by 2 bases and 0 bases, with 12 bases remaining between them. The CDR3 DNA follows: TGTGCCAGCAGCTTAAGGCGGGACCCCAGCACAGATACGCAGTATTTT. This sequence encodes CASSLRRDPSTDTQYF. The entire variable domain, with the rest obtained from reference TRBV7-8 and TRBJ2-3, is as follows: GAGVSQSPRYKVAKRGQDVALRCDPISGHVSLFWYQQALGQGPEFLTYFQNEAQLDKSGLPSDRFFAERPEGSVSTLKIQRTQQEDSAVYLCASSLRRDPSTDTQYFGPGTRLTVL.

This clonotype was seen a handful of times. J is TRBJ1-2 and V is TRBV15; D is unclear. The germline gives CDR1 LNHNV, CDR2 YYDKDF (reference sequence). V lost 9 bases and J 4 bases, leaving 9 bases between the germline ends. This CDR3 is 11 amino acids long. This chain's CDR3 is CATFDGYGYTF. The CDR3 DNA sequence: TGTGCCACTTTCGACGGCTATGGCTACACCTTC.

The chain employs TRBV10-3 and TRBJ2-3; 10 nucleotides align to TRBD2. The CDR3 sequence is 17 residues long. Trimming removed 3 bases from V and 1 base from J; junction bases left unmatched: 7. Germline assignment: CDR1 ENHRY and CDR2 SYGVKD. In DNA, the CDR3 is TGTGCCATCAGTGACGTTACCGGGACTAGCGGCACAGATACGCAGTATTTT. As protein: CAISDVTGTSGTDTQYF.

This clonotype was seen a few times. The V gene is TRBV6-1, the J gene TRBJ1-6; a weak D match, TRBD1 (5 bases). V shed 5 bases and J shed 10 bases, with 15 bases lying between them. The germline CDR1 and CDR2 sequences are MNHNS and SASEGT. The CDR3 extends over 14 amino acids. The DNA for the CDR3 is TGTGCCAGCAGTCGAAGCGCGAAGGGGTCACCCCTCCACTTT. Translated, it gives CASSRSAKGSPLHF.